The 29 T cell receptor beta chains in this list originate from one sample, sequenced in a study of T cells in localized non-small cell lung cancer. Assay used: immunoSEQ multiplex PCR; TCRdb lists only in-frame clones, some missing. The sample has 75,000 to 80,000 clones, more than 75% seen once. The sample consisted of peripheral blood, taken before any cancer treatment. These receptors were collected from a woman aged 35-75 years with stage I squamous cell lung carcinoma.

The chain recombines TRBV7-3 with TRBJ1-1, with D uncertain. Between the trimmed V and J ends, which lost 1 base and 5 bases, there was a span of 5 bases. There are 12 residues in the CDR3. The V gene's germline CDR1 is SGHTA and CDR2 FQGTGA. For the CDR3, the DNA is TGTGCCAGCAGCTTAAGGAGAACTGAAGCTTTCTTT. It codes for CASSLRRTEAFF. Based on the CDR3 plus reference TRBV7-3 and TRBJ1-1, the full variable domain is GAGVSQTPSNKVTEKGKYVELRCDPISGHTALYWYRQSLGQGPEFLIYFQGTGAADDSGLPNDRFFAVRPEGSVSTLKIQRTERGDSAVYLCASSLRRTEAFFGQGTRLTVV.

This clone has a single count. The chain recombines TRBV4-2 with TRBJ1-6; D possibly corresponds to TRBD1 (5 bases). Germline-derived CDR1 and CDR2 are LGHNA and YNFKEQ. This CDR3 is 15 amino acids long. Trimming pared 1 base from V and 6 bases from J, leaving 10 bases between. CDR3 protein: CASSQGGDTNSPLHF. The CDR3 nucleotides are TGTGCCAGCAGCCAAGGGGGGGATACTAATTCACCCCTCCACTTT.

The DNA for the CDR3 is TGTGCCAGCAGCTTGGGGATGGGGACAACGGACACCGGGGAGCTGTTTTTT. It specifies CASSLGMGTTDTGELFF. J is TRBJ2-2 and V is TRBV5-6, with a possible D match to TRBD1 (6 bases). This CDR3 has 17 residues. Per germline, CDR1 SGHDT and CDR2 YYEEEE. Trimming took off 0 bases at V and 3 bases at J, with 15 bases between the two ends.

V is TRBV6-1 and J is TRBJ1-2; no clear D gene. Between the trimmed V and J ends, which lost 2 bases and 2 bases, there was a span of 18 bases. CDR1 MNHNS and CDR2 SASEGT come from the germline V gene. The CDR3 loop spans 17 amino acids. This chain's CDR3 is CASSERARRSPNYGYTF. The CDR3 DNA follows: TGTGCCAGCAGTGAAAGAGCGAGGAGGAGCCCAAACTATGGCTACACCTTC.

The chain is built from TRBV5-1 and TRBJ2-2, with D possibly being TRBD1 (6 bases). The V end was cut by 1 base, the J end by 1 base, with 17 bases between. CDR3 length: 18 residues. Germline CDR1 reads SGHRS; CDR2 reads YFSETQ. The CDR3, as DNA: TGCGCCAGCAGCTTGTGGGGTCGACAGGTGAGGAACACCGGGGAGCTGTTTTTT. As protein: CASSLWGRQVRNTGELFF.

This clone was detected once. This chain connects TRBV7-8 to TRBJ2-7; TRBD2 matches at 9 bases. CDR1 and CDR2 (germline): SGHVS, FQNEAQ. V was clipped by 3 bases and J by 4 bases; unmatched bases: 4. The CDR3 has 14 amino acids. DNA of the CDR3: TGTGCCAGCAGCTTGGGCGGGGGGGCGTACGAGCAGTACTTC. The encoded protein is CASSLGGGAYEQYF.

V usage is TRBV5-6 and J usage is TRBJ2-3, with D perhaps TRBD2 (5 bases). From germline, CDR1 is SGHDT and CDR2 YYEEEE. V lost 5 bases to trimming and J lost 4 bases, with 14 bases between them. The CDR3 is made up of 14 amino acids. The CDR3 loop is CASRLGQLSDTQYF. CDR3 nucleotide sequence: TGTGCCAGCAGACTAGGGCAGTTATCAGATACGCAGTATTTT. The variable domain in full, completed from reference TRBV5-6 and TRBJ2-3, reads DAGVTQSPTHLIKTRGQQVTLRCSPKSGHDTVSWYQQALGQGPQFIFQYYEEEERQRGNFPDRFSGHQFPNYSSELNVNALLLGDSALYLCASRLGQLSDTQYFGPGTRLTVL.

The gene calls are TRBV11-2 and TRBJ1-1, with a weak D call TRBD1 (5 bases). The V end lost 0 bases, the J end lost 0 bases, and 8 bases lay between the germline ends. The CDR3 is 15 amino acids. Looked up from germline, CDR1 is SGHAT and CDR2 is FQNNGV. The CDR3 DNA reads as TGTGCCAGCAGCTTAGATTGGGGGATGAACACTGAAGCTTTCTTT. Translation gives CASSLDWGMNTEAFF.

The rearrangement joins TRBV7-9 to TRBJ1-1, with a possible D match to TRBD1 (6 bases). Per the germline V gene, CDR1 is SEHNR and CDR2 is FQNEAQ (reference sequence). The germline V and J ends were trimmed by 2 bases and 4 bases, with 11 bases remaining between them. The CDR3 covers 14 residues. The CDR3 sequence is CASSLRGARTEAFF. The CDR3 coding sequence is TGTGCCAGCAGCTTAAGGGGGGCGCGCACTGAAGCTTTCTTT. Combining the CDR3 with reference TRBV7-9 and TRBJ1-1 gives the whole variable domain DTGVSQNPRHKITKRGQNVTFRCDPISEHNRLYWYRQTLGQGPEFLTYFQNEAQLEKSRLLSDRFSAERPKGSFSTLEIQRTEQGDSAMYLCASSLRGARTEAFFGQGTRLTVV.

The genes are TRBV27 and TRBJ2-3; either TRBD1 or TRBD2 may supply D (5 bases each). Germline CDR1 MNHEY, CDR2 SMNVEV (reference sequence). With 6 bases removed from V and 1 base from J, the gap between germline ends came to 14 bases. The CDR3 totals 15 residues. CDR3 sequence: CASREGTARTDTQYF. The CDR3, as DNA: TGTGCCAGCAGGGAAGGGACGGCCCGCACAGATACGCAGTATTTT.

The genes are TRBV19 and TRBJ2-1; 7 positions match TRBD2. This CDR3 has 16 amino acids. Trimming at V came to 3 bases and at J to 4 bases, leaving 9 bases not matched to a gene. Germline V gene data show CDR1 as LNHDA and CDR2 as SQIVND (reference sequence). The CDR3 DNA follows: TGTGCCAGTAGTATTGAGCCGGGGGGTCGGTACAATGAGCAGTTCTTC. It codes for CASSIEPGGRYNEQFF.

The chain couples TRBV4-2 to TRBJ2-7, with TRBD2 as a possible D gene (6 bases). The CDR3 contains 15 residues. The V gene's germline CDR1 is LGHNA and CDR2 YNFKEQ. Trimming took 0 bases from V and 1 from J, leaving 10 bases between them. The CDR3 spells CASSQEGAGSYEQYF. DNA of the CDR3: TGTGCCAGCAGCCAAGAAGGGGCGGGGTCCTACGAGCAGTACTTC.

The rearrangement uses TRBV7-9 and TRBJ2-7; possible D gene TRBD2, 6 bases. CDR1 SEHNR and CDR2 FQNEAQ come from the germline V gene (reference sequence). Trimming removed 2 bases from V and 3 bases from J, with 11 bases in between. The CDR3 has 14 amino acids. This chain's CDR3 is CASSLSAGHYEQYF. The CDR3 DNA sequence: TGTGCCAGCAGCTTATCGGCGGGGCACTACGAGCAGTACTTC. Variable domain in full (rest from reference TRBV7-9 and TRBJ2-7): DTGVSQNPRHKITKRGQNVTFRCDPISEHNRLYWYRQTLGQGPEFLTYFQNEAQLEKSRLLSDRFSAERPKGSFSTLEIQRTEQGDSAMYLCASSLSAGHYEQYFGPGTRLTVT.

The chain is built from TRBV4-1 and TRBJ1-3; D might be TRBD1 (5 bases). The V gene's germline CDR1 is MGHRA and CDR2 YSYEKL. V was cut by 0 bases and J by 0 bases, with 15 bases left in between. The CDR3 has 18 amino acids. CDR3 protein: CASSQDFGGRGSGNTIYF. As DNA, the CDR3 is TGCGCCAGCAGCCAAGATTTCGGGGGAAGGGGCTCTGGAAACACCATATATTTT.

The rearrangement links TRBV11-3 to TRBJ2-2; TRBD1 matches 9 bases. V shed 6 bases and J 3 bases; nucleotides not matched to a gene: 2. The CDR3 is 14 residues long. Germline V gene sequence: CDR1 SGHNT, CDR2 YENEEA. CDR3 residues: CASSRTGDTGELFF. The CDR3, as DNA: TGTGCCAGCAGTCGGACAGGGGACACCGGGGAGCTGTTTTTT.

This sequence joins TRBV30 and TRBJ2-5; D uncertain. The J call is in doubt because the DNA end fits TRBJ2-7 better. The CDR3 is 13 amino acids. Germline CDR1 is GTSNPN and CDR2 is SVGIG (reference sequence). The CDR3 region has the DNA TGTGCCTGGAGAGATTCGGTTCTCTACGAGCAGTACTTC. This encodes CAWRDSVLYEQYF.

This clone was recorded once. The chain employs TRBV7-9 and TRBJ1-2; no definite D call. CDR3 length: 13 amino acids. V was pared by 10 bases and J by 1 base, with 13 bases between. Per germline, CDR1 SEHNR and CDR2 FQNEAQ (reference sequence). The CDR3 nucleotides read TGTGCCATGTCGATCAGAGTTAACTATGGCTACACCTTC. Translating it yields CAMSIRVNYGYTF.

This chain joins TRBV5-1 and TRBJ2-1; the match to TRBD2 covers 9 bases. Germline V lookup: CDR1 SGHRS, CDR2 YFSETQ. The CDR3 runs to 18 residues. The J segment lost 0 bases and the V segment lost 0 bases, leaving 7 bases of the junction unmatched. The CDR3 DNA follows: TGCGCCAGCAGCTTGGGGTGGGGGACTAGCCGCTCCTACAATGAGCAGTTCTTC. Protein: CASSLGWGTSRSYNEQFF. Using reference TRBV5-1 and TRBJ2-1 for the parts outside the CDR3, the full variable domain is KAGVTQTPRYLIKTRGQQVTLSCSPISGHRSVSWYQQTPGQGLQFLFEYFSETQRNKGNFPGRFSGRQFSNSRSEMNVSTLELGDSALYLCASSLGWGTSRSYNEQFFGPGTRLTVL.

This rearrangement joins TRBV5-4 to TRBJ2-1; TRBD2 agrees at 8 bases. Trimming took 1 base from V and 6 from J; bases not matched to a gene: 9. Germline V gives CDR1 SGHNT, CDR2 YYREEE (reference sequence). This CDR3 has 16 amino acids. The CDR3, as DNA: TGTGCCAGCAGCTTGACCGGGCGGGGGGCAGCCAATGAGCAGTTCTTC. Translation gives CASSLTGRGAANEQFF.

The V call is TRBV6-5, the J call TRBJ1-2; D is possibly TRBD1 (6 bases). V lost 6 bases and J lost 2, with 16 bases in between. Germline CDR1 is MNHEY and CDR2 is SVGAGI. CDR3 length: 15 residues. The CDR3 sequence: CASSLYRVGNYGYTF. Written as DNA, the CDR3 is TGTGCCAGCAGCCTTTACAGGGTTGGGAACTATGGCTACACCTTC.

The CDR3 DNA is TGTGCCAGCAAAAGGGAGGGACAGGGGGGAGCTTTCTTT. This gives the protein CASKREGQGGAFF. V gene TRBV7-3 combines with J gene TRBJ1-1; TRBD1 agrees at 11 bases. In germline, CDR1 is SGHTA, CDR2 FQGTGA. Trimming at V came to 7 bases and at J to 10 bases, leaving 8 bases not matched to a gene. This CDR3 is 13 amino acids long.

This chain links TRBV6-1 with TRBJ1-1; D not resolved. Trimming removed 2 bases at V and 5 bases at J, with 12 bases between. The CDR3 sequence is 14 residues long. CDR1 is MNHNS and CDR2 is SASEGT in the germline V gene. CDR3 nucleotide sequence: TGTGCCAGCAGTGAATCCCCGGAGGGAACTGAAGCTTTCTTT. It translates to CASSESPEGTEAFF.

This chain links TRBV15 with TRBJ1-5; D is undetermined. CDR1 is LNHNV and CDR2 is YYDKDF in the germline V gene (reference sequence). The CDR3 contains 15 residues. The V end lost 0 bases, the J end lost 3 bases, and 9 bases lay between the germline ends. The CDR3 nucleotides are TGTGCCACCAGCAGAGATAAAGGTTACAATCAGCCCCAGCATTTT. It codes for CATSRDKGYNQPQHF.

The count of this clone is one. This chain connects TRBV5-1 to TRBJ2-1, with D perhaps TRBD2 (6 bases). The germline CDR1 and CDR2 sequences are SGHRS and YFSETQ. V was clipped by 7 bases and J by 3 bases, with 17 bases between them. This CDR3 spans 15 amino acids. The CDR3 DNA follows: TGCGCCAGCCGCCGGGAGAAGGGAGGCTACAATGAGCAGTTCTTC. Translation: CASRREKGGYNEQFF.

In its sample, this clone was seen a few times. The rearrangement links TRBV5-1 to TRBJ1-2; 9 bases are a match to TRBD1. This CDR3 is 17 amino acids long. Germline values: CDR1 SGHRS, CDR2 YFSETQ. Trimming removed 0 bases from V and 7 bases from J; junction bases left unmatched: 13. The CDR3 reads CASSLAPETGGYGGYTF. Written as DNA, the CDR3 is TGCGCCAGCAGCTTGGCCCCTGAGACAGGGGGATACGGTGGCTACACCTTC.

In DNA form, the CDR3 reads TGTGCCAGCAGCGATACCAGGGGGTCGGGCACTGAAGCTTTCTTT. It encodes CASSDTRGSGTEAFF. The chain combines TRBV9 with TRBJ1-1; TRBD1 aligns across 7 bases. The CDR3 has 15 amino acids. The germline V gene has CDR1 SGDLS and CDR2 YYNGEE. The ends lost 3 bases at V and 4 bases at J; junction bases unmatched: 9.

The chain combines TRBV5-4 with TRBJ1-4; D gene ambiguous. V was cut by 0 bases and J by 0 bases, with 6 bases left in between. The CDR3 spans 15 residues. Germline V gives CDR1 SGHNT, CDR2 YYREEE (reference sequence). DNA for the CDR3: TGTGCCAGCAGCTTGGGACCGTCAACTAATGAAAAACTGTTTTTT. It yields the protein CASSLGPSTNEKLFF.

The chain has TRBV2 and TRBJ1-3; a possible D gene is TRBD1 (5 bases). The CDR3 is made up of 13 amino acids. Trimming removed 2 bases at V and 13 bases at J, with 15 bases between. Germline assignment: CDR1 SNHLY and CDR2 FYNNEI. The CDR3 DNA is TGTGCCAGCAGTGAATTCGGGGCAGGGACGATATATTTT. Its translation: CASSEFGAGTIYF.

This clone was recorded only once. The rearrangement links TRBV9 to TRBJ2-7; 7 bases align to TRBD2. The length of the CDR3 is 15 residues. The V and J ends lost 0 bases and 2 bases, in that order; junction bases with no gene match: 5. Germline V gives CDR1 SGDLS, CDR2 YYNGEE. The DNA of the CDR3 is TGTGCCAGCAGCGTAGCAGCGGGGCAACCCTACGAGCAGTACTTC. Protein product: CASSVAAGQPYEQYF.